The 27 T cell receptor beta chains given below trace back to one sample, sequenced in a study of Ad26.COV2.S vaccination and SARS-CoV-2 variants. This table comes from immunoSEQ multiplex PCR, and its TCRdb copy is limited to in-frame clones, with some not included. Of 300,000 to 400,000 clones in the sample, 80% to 90% are singletons; the top ten hold about 3.5%. Described treatment: some 19 received Ad26.COV2.S at low or high dose, single or two shots; 5 received placebo; per-sample allocation not given. It was on day 63 after the first vaccine or placebo injection that samples were taken. The starting material was peripheral blood, obtained in a trial of Ad26.COV2.S vaccine versus placebo. These receptors came from a person between 18 and 65 years old who received the Ad26.COV2.S COVID-19 vaccine or a placebo.

The count of this clone is one. The V call is TRBV18, the J call TRBJ1-1; D not certain. This CDR3 comprises 17 residues. V lost 0 bases to trimming and J lost 0 bases, with 14 bases between them. Germline CDR1 is KGHSH and CDR2 is LQKENI. The CDR3 DNA follows: TGTGCCAGCTCACCACCTCTGGGATCGAGGATGAACACTGAAGCTTTCTTT. This codes for CASSPPLGSRMNTEAFF.

This chain uses TRBV27 with TRBJ2-3, with TRBD2 matching 8 bases. CDR3 length equals 15 residues. The V gene's germline CDR1 is MNHEY and CDR2 SMNVEV (reference sequence). V shed 4 bases and J 5 bases; nucleotides not matched to a gene: 8. CDR3: CASSSIIAGRDTQYF. The CDR3 coding sequence is TGTGCCAGCAGTTCAATTATAGCGGGGAGAGATACGCAGTATTTT.

This clone has a handful of counts. The chain has TRBV30 and TRBJ1-2, with D possibly TRBD1 on 5 matching bases. This CDR3 spans 15 amino acids. Per germline, CDR1 GTSNPN and CDR2 SVGIG (reference sequence). With 0 bases removed from V and 2 bases from J, the gap between germline ends came to 13 bases. CDR3 nucleotides: TGTGCCTGGAGTGTATCCGGGGGACGCAACTATGGCTACACCTTC. Residues: CAWSVSGGRNYGYTF.

V gene TRBV4-3 combines with J gene TRBJ2-5; the match to TRBD1 covers 9 bases. This CDR3 has 15 amino acids. Germline CDR1 and CDR2: LGHNA and YSLEER. The V segment lost 8 bases and the J segment 4 bases; nucleotides outside the gene matches: 11. CDR3 loop: CASASGTGRGETQYF. Here the CDR3 DNA reads TGCGCCAGCGCCTCCGGGACAGGGCGAGGAGAGACCCAGTACTTC.

The genes are TRBV7-2 and TRBJ1-5; D is ambiguous. CDR1 is SGHTA and CDR2 is FQGNSA in the germline V gene. This CDR3 contains 15 residues. The V gene lost 1 base and the J gene lost 7 bases, with 14 bases spanning the gap. The DNA for the CDR3 is TGTGCCAGCAGCTTAGAGGGTGGTGAGGTACAGCCCCAGCATTTT. Translating it yields CASSLEGGEVQPQHF.

The V and J genes are TRBV7-9 and TRBJ2-1; 12 nucleotides agree with TRBD2. The CDR3 has 16 amino acids. Germline assignment: CDR1 SEHNR and CDR2 FQNEAQ (reference sequence). Germline trimming cut 6 bases from V and 2 bases from J; bases unmatched to any gene: 5. CDR3 nucleotides: TGTGCCAGCAGTTCTAGCGGGGGGGCCCCCTACAATGAGCAGTTCTTC. Amino acid sequence: CASSSSGGAPYNEQFF.

The CDR3 spells CAITGQGNTGELFF. CDR3 DNA: TGTGCTATAACCGGACAGGGGAACACCGGGGAGCTGTTTTTT. This chain uses TRBV12-5 with TRBJ2-2; 8 positions match TRBD1. The CDR3 extends over 14 amino acids. The V and J ends lost 10 bases and 1 base, in that order; junction bases with no gene match: 5. Germline V gene lookup returns CDR1 LGHNT and CDR2 FRNRAP.

The chain carries TRBV5-1 and TRBJ2-5, with 8 nucleotides matching TRBD2. The germline V gene has CDR1 SGHRS and CDR2 YFSETQ. J gave up 4 bases and V 2 bases, and 1 base lay outside the gene matches. The CDR3 has 13 amino acids. In nucleotides, the CDR3 is TGCGCCAGCAGCTTCCGGGGGGGAGAGACCCAGTACTTC. It codes for CASSFRGGETQYF.

This clone showed up just once. The chain recombines TRBV29-1 with TRBJ2-5, with TRBD1 matching 9 bases. There are 13 residues in the CDR3. Per the germline V gene, CDR1 is SQVTM and CDR2 is ANQGSEA. Trimming at V came to 7 bases and at J to 5 bases, leaving 8 bases not matched to a gene. The CDR3 DNA reads TGCAGCGGAACAGGGGGCCGGGTTGAGACCCAGTACTTC. Its protein is CSGTGGRVETQYF. Based on the CDR3 plus reference TRBV29-1 and TRBJ2-5, the full variable domain is SAVISQKPSRDICQRGTSLTIQCQVDSQVTMMFWYRQQPGQSLTLIATANQGSEATYESGFVIDKFPISRPNLTFSTLTVSNMSPEDSSIYLCSGTGGRVETQYFGPGTRLLVL.

Only a few counts were recorded for this clone. The chain is built from TRBV7-9 and TRBJ1-2; a possible D gene is TRBD1 (5 bases). Germline V gene data show CDR1 as SEHNR and CDR2 as FQNEAQ (reference sequence). V lost 6 bases and J lost 4, with 12 bases in between. The CDR3 is 13 residues long. CDR3 sequence reads: CASSTEGLYGYTF. The CDR3 coding sequence is TGTGCCAGCAGTACCGAGGGACTCTATGGCTACACCTTC.

The chain uses TRBV3-1 (or the pseudogene TRBV3-2) and TRBJ2-5, with 15 bases identical to TRBD2. The J segment lost 5 bases and the V segment lost 4 bases, leaving 5 bases of the junction unmatched. CDR1 LGHDT and CDR2 YNNKEL come from the germline V gene (reference sequence). The CDR3 is made up of 16 amino acids. The CDR3 sequence is CASSPGLAGGLETQYF. The CDR3 nucleotides read TGTGCCAGCAGCCCAGGACTAGCGGGGGGGCTGGAGACCCAGTACTTC.

The V call is TRBV6-6, the J call TRBJ2-7; 7 bases are shared with TRBD1. Losses at the gene ends were 2 bases for V and 2 bases for J; bases not matched to a gene: 6. The germline V gene has CDR1 MNHNY and CDR2 SVGAGI (reference sequence). The CDR3 sequence is 15 residues long. The CDR3 DNA reads TGTGCCAGCAGTTACCCCGAGACAGGGACCTACGAGCAGTACTTC. Amino acids: CASSYPETGTYEQYF.

Worth noting for this clone: One end of the junction varies from germline; a read error may be responsible. CDR3 region: CASREGTPLLGNTIYF. The CDR3 DNA reads TGTGCCAGCAGGGAAGGGACTCCCCTCTTAGGAAACACCATATATTTT. The chain joins TRBV6-1 to TRBJ1-3, with D maybe TRBD1 (5 bases). From germline, CDR1 is MNHNS and CDR2 SASEGT. The CDR3 is 16 amino acids.

This clone turned up a few times. The chain uses TRBV14 and TRBJ1-1; the D gene is possibly TRBD1 (6 bases). Trimming removed 6 bases at V and 3 bases at J, with 11 bases between. In germline, CDR1 is SGHDN, CDR2 FVKESK. CDR3 size: 13 residues. The CDR3 region is CASRRGGDTEAFF. DNA for the CDR3: TGTGCCAGCAGGAGGGGGGGTGACACTGAAGCTTTCTTT.

The chain couples TRBV20-1 to TRBJ1-2; 8 bases line up with TRBD1. Looked up from germline, CDR1 is DFQATT and CDR2 is SNEGSKA (reference sequence). The CDR3 runs 16 residues. The ends lost 3 bases at V and 1 base at J; junction bases unmatched: 10. The CDR3 nucleotides read TGCAGTGCTAGTAGGCCAGGGGGCCTTATTAACTATGGCTACACCTTC. Translated, it gives CSASRPGGLINYGYTF.

V and J are TRBV29-1 and TRBJ2-5; 11 bases line up with TRBD2. The CDR3 is 16 amino acids. Unmatched junction bases numbered 13, after V lost 6 bases and J lost 4 bases. Germline CDR1 SQVTM, CDR2 ANQGSEA. DNA for the CDR3: TGCAGCGTAGACAAGACTAGCGGGGACGCCGGAGAGACCCAGTACTTC. Amino acids: CSVDKTSGDAGETQYF.

For the CDR3, the DNA is TGTGCCTGGAGTGCGGGACACCTGATCTCCTACGAGCAGTACTTC. As protein: CAWSAGHLISYEQYF. The chain has TRBV30 and TRBJ2-7; maybe TRBD1 (6 bases). The germline gives CDR1 GTSNPN, CDR2 SVGIG (reference sequence). Trimming shortened V by 1 base and J by 0 bases, and 13 bases separated the two germline ends. The CDR3 runs to 15 residues.

This sequence joins TRBV3-1 (or the pseudogene TRBV3-2) and TRBJ2-7, with 7 bases that match TRBD1. The germline CDR1 and CDR2 sequences are LGHDT and YNNKEL (reference sequence). The CDR3 is 15 amino acids. The ends lost 4 bases at V and 6 bases at J; junction bases unmatched: 12. Here the CDR3 DNA reads TGTGCCAGCAGCCCTGACGTCGACAGGGTTTTCGAGCAGTACTTC. The encoded protein is CASSPDVDRVFEQYF.

This clone has a single count. The chain links TRBV11-1 to TRBJ2-1, with a weak D call TRBD2 (6 bases). Looked up from germline, CDR1 is SGHAT and CDR2 is FQDESV (reference sequence). This CDR3 contains 15 residues. Deletions cut 5 bases from V and 9 bases from J, with 20 bases between. CDR3 amino acids: CASSGGWQGRAEQFF. The CDR3 DNA reads as TGTGCCAGCAGCGGGGGGTGGCAGGGACGGGCTGAGCAGTTCTTC. The full variable domain, its missing parts supplied by reference TRBV11-1 and TRBJ2-1, is EAEVAQSPRYKITEKSQAVAFWCDPISGHATLYWYRQILGQGPELLVQFQDESVVDDSQLPKDRFSAERLKGVDSTLKIQPAELGDSAMYLCASSGGWQGRAEQFFGPGTRLTVL.

The chain employs TRBV19 and TRBJ2-3, with D tentatively TRBD1 (6 bases). The CDR3 extends over 15 amino acids. Trimming pared 4 bases from V and 2 bases from J, leaving 13 bases between. Germline V lookup: CDR1 LNHDA, CDR2 SQIVND (reference sequence). The CDR3 sequence: CASSTQDRTTDTQYF. In DNA, the CDR3 is TGTGCCAGTAGTACCCAGGACAGAACCACAGATACGCAGTATTTT.

This clone came up once. The genes are TRBV7-9 and TRBJ2-1, with D perhaps matching TRBD1 (6 bases). The CDR3 contains 16 residues. Deletions cut 5 bases from V and 9 bases from J, with 23 bases between. Germline lookup yields CDR1 SEHNR and CDR2 FQNEAQ (reference sequence). This CDR3 is CASSPAMGVGASEQFF. The CDR3 DNA follows: TGTGCCAGCAGCCCGGCCATGGGGGTGGGGGCTTCTGAGCAGTTCTTC.

The rearrangement uses TRBV7-9 and TRBJ1-3; D unresolved. The CDR3 contains 17 residues. Germline V gene sequence: CDR1 SEHNR, CDR2 FQNEAQ (reference sequence). Between the trimmed V and J ends, which lost 4 bases and 1 base, there was a span of 17 bases. The CDR3 DNA sequence: TGTGCCAGCAGCTCGAACTCGGGGTTCGGATCTGGAAACACCATATATTTT. Amino acid sequence: CASSSNSGFGSGNTIYF.

The V gene is TRBV6-1, the J gene TRBJ2-5; 7 nucleotides align to TRBD2. The CDR3 runs 17 residues. J lost 2 bases, V lost 0 bases, and 9 bases had no gene match. Germline V gene sequence: CDR1 MNHNS, CDR2 SASEGT. This CDR3 is CASSEAILAEPQETQYF. CDR3 coding DNA: TGTGCCAGCAGTGAAGCTATCCTAGCGGAGCCTCAAGAGACCCAGTACTTC.

The chain carries TRBV6-6 and TRBJ2-7; D call uncertain. The V gene's germline CDR1 is MNHNY and CDR2 SVGAGI (reference sequence). The V gene lost 5 bases and the J gene lost 2 bases, with 13 bases spanning the gap. This CDR3 region has 14 residues. CDR3 DNA sequence: TGTGCCAGCAGTAGGGTAGAAGTGCCCTACGAGCAGTACTTC. It codes for CASSRVEVPYEQYF.

The genes are TRBV6-6 and TRBJ1-5; D possibly corresponds to TRBD1 (5 bases). Deletions cut 5 bases from V and 3 bases from J, with 17 bases between. CDR3 length: 16 amino acids. Germline values: CDR1 MNHNY, CDR2 SVGAGI (reference sequence). The CDR3 region is CASSTEPGGTNQPQHF. As DNA, the CDR3 is TGTGCCAGCAGTACGGAGCCCGGGGGAACCAATCAGCCCCAGCATTTT.

A few counts support this clone. The gene calls are TRBV6-5 and TRBJ2-2, with TRBD2 as a possible D gene (5 bases). Germline-derived CDR1 and CDR2 are MNHEY and SVGAGI. This CDR3 spans 12 amino acids. Trimming pared 9 bases from V and 3 bases from J, leaving 8 bases between. In DNA form, the CDR3 reads TGTGCCAGTAGGCGGGACACCGGGGAGCTGTTTTTT. As protein: CASRRDTGELFF.

CDR3 loop: CASEGGTKGQPQHF. The CDR3, as DNA: TGTGCCAGCGAGGGGGGGACAAAGGGTCAGCCCCAGCATTTT. The V and J genes are TRBV6-5 and TRBJ1-5, with D maybe TRBD1 (6 bases). Germline CDR1 MNHEY, CDR2 SVGAGI. Trimming removed 8 bases from V and 6 bases from J, with 17 bases in between. CDR3 length: 14 amino acids.